This T cell receptor (beta chain) was found in a study of graft-versus-host responses after intestinal transplantation. Assay: immunoSEQ multiplex PCR; the TCRdb copy retains only in-frame clones and omits some. This table holds tens of thousands of clones, about nine tenths found once. V lost 8 bases and J lost 6, with 16 bases in between. Germline V gene sequence: CDR1 MNHNY, CDR2 SVGAGI (reference sequence). The CDR3 covers 13 residues. The sequence came from a human patient who received an intestinal transplant, so some T cells may come from the graft donor. Sequencing used bone marrow, obtained 700 to 750 days after intestinal transplantation. The V call is TRBV6-6, the J call TRBJ1-2; perhaps TRBD1 as D (6 bases). The CDR3 region is CASLHPGGNGYTF. CDR3 in DNA: TGTGCCAGCCTTCATCCGGGGGGCAATGGCTACACCTTC.